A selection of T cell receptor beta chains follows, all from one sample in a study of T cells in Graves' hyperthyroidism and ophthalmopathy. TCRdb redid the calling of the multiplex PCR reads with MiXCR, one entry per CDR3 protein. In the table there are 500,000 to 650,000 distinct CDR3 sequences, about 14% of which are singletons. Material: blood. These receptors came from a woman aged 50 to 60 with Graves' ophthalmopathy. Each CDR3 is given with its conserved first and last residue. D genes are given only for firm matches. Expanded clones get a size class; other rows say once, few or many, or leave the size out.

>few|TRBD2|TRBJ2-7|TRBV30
CAWSVGRSSYEQYF
TGTGCCTGGAGTGTCGGGAGGAGCTCCTACGAGCAGTACTTC
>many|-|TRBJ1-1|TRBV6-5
CASSYSTQTGPPTEAFF
TGTGCCAGCAGTTACTCGACTCAGACCGGCCCGCCAACTGAAGCTTTCTTT
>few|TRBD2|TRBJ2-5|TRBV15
CATSRVLSGSLPKETQYF
TGTGCCACCAGCAGAGTTTTAAGCGGGAGTCTCCCGAAAGAGACCCAGTACTTC
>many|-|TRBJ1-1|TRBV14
CASSQAAGVSTEAFF
TGTGCCAGCAGCCAAGCAGCAGGGGTAAGCACTGAAGCTTTCTTT
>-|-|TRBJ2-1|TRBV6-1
CASSEWGVSYNEQFF
TGTGCCAGCAGTGAATGGGGTGTGTCCTACAATGAGCAGTTCTTC
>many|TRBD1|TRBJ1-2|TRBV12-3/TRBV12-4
CASSNRDRGGYGYTF
TGTGCCAGCAGTAACCGGGACAGGGGGGGCTATGGCTACACCTTC
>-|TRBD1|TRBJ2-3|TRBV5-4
CASSPGQVADTQYF
TGTGCCAGCAGCCCGGGACAGGTTGCAGATACGCAGTATTTT
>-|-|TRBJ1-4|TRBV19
CASRPLSRGSRLEKLFF
TGTGCCAGTAGGCCTTTATCAAGGGGCAGCCGCCTTGAAAAACTGTTTTTT
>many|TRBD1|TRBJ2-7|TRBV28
CASSSSGTGRYEQYF
TGTGCCAGCAGTTCCTCCGGGACAGGGCGCTACGAGCAGTACTTC
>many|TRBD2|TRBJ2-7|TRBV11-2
CASSTPTSGIEYEQYF
TGTGCCAGCAGCACACCGACTAGCGGGATTGAATACGAGCAGTACTTC
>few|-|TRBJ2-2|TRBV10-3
CAISPPDPVELFF
TGTGCCATCAGTCCACCGGATCCCGTGGAGCTGTTTTTT
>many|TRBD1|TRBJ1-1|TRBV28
CASSIRQGGGAFF
TGTGCCAGCAGTATACGACAGGGCGGCGGAGCTTTCTTT
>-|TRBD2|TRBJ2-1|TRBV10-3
CATELAGDNNEQFF
TGTGCCACCGAACTAGCGGGAGACAACAATGAGCAGTTCTTC
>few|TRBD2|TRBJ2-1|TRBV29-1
CSVVLLARLYNEQFF
TGCAGCGTTGTCTTACTAGCGAGACTCTACAATGAGCAGTTCTTC